Many counts were recorded for the clone carrying this T cell receptor beta chain. The antigen is undetermined. Unique molecular identifiers featured in how the TCRbeta library was prepared. Via MiXCR, TCRdb re-called the PCR reads, giving one row per CDR3 protein. Here the sample spans 500,000 to 750,000 distinct CDR3 sequences, over 10% being singletons. Trimming took 1 base from V and 7 from J; bases not matched to a gene: 3. The CDR3 totals 13 residues. These data belong to a study of T-cell reconstitution after alpha-beta-depleted transplantation in children. Study-level findings and limits: Reportedly, roughly two months post-transplant, alpha-beta T cells arose from several hundred expanded graft clones. After transplant, high TCRbeta diversity at day 60 in some patients arose from surviving recipient T cells and thymic progenitors.

Sequencing used PBMCs, mostly from graft donor cells, obtained 360 days after TCRalphabeta/CD19-depleted stem cell transplant. This sequence joins TRBV12-3 or TRBV12-4 and TRBJ2-7, with TRBD2 matching over 8 bases. The clonotype was recovered from a male patient under 18 who had a stem cell transplant for acute myeloid leukemia, so the T cells may come from the graft donor. CDR3 sequence: CASSLVLAGEQYF. Here the CDR3 DNA reads TGTGCCAGCAGTTTAGTGCTAGCGGGTGAGCAGTACTTC.